This entry describes one T cell receptor beta chain. The antigen is undetermined. The junction does not match germline at one end; this may be a read error. PCR was performed using 60 Vbeta and 13 Jbeta primers. Generated by immunoSEQ multiplex PCR, the TCRdb table keeps only in-frame clones and is missing some. The table has 200,000 or so clones, approximately 78% seen once. This entry is derived from a study of cytomegalovirus exposure and HLA in healthy donors. In the study overall: Unique TCRs from HLA-typed donors, around 79 million of them, were held in an early data release.

Study-wide results and caveats: TCR beta sequences numbering 15,000 to 20,000 were associated with HLA alleles at 0.05 false discovery rate in a later analysis. In a later analysis, HLA-associated TCR beta chains were more clonally expanded than equally common others.

The germline gives CDR1 GTSNPN, CDR2 SVGIG (reference sequence). This CDR3 is 14 amino acids long. Sequences were obtained from PBMCs. This TCR came from a woman aged 45-60 years in good health and CMV-seropositive. This rearrangement joins TRBV30 to TRBJ2-4, with 10 positions matching TRBD1. CDR3 DNA sequence: TGTGCCGCGGGACAGGGGTCAACAGGAAACAGTCAGTACTTC. Encoded protein: CAAGQGSTGNSQYF.